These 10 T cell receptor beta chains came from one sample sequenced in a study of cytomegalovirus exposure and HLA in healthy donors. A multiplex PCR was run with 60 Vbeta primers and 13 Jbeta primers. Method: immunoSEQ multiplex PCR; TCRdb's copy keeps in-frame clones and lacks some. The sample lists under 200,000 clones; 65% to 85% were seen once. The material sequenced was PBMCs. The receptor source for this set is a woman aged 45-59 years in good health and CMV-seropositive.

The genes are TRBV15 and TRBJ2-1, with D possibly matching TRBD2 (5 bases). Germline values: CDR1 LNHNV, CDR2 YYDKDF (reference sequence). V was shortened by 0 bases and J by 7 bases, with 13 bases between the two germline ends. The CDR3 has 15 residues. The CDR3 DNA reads TGTGCCACCAGCAGAGATCTGAGTCCGGGGAATGAGCAGTTCTTC. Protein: CATSRDLSPGNEQFF. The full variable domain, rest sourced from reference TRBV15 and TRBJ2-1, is DAMVIQNPRYQVTQFGKPVTLSCSQTLNHNVMYWYQQKSSQAPKLLFHYYDKDFNNEADTPDNFQSRRPNTSFCFLDIRSPGLGDTAMYLCATSRDLSPGNEQFFGPGTRLTVL.

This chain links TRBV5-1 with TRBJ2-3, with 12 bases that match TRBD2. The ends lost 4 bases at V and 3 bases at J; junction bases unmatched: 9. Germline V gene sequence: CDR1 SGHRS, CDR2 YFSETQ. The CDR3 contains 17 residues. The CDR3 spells CASSAGLAGRITDTQYF. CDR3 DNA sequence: TGCGCCAGCAGCGCGGGACTAGCGGGCCGTATTACAGATACGCAGTATTTT.

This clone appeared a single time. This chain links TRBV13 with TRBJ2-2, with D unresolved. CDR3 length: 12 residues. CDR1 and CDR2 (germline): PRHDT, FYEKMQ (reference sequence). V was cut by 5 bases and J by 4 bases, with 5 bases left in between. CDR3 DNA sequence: TGTGCCAGCAGCCTATCCACCGGGGAGCTGTTTTTT. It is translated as CASSLSTGELFF.

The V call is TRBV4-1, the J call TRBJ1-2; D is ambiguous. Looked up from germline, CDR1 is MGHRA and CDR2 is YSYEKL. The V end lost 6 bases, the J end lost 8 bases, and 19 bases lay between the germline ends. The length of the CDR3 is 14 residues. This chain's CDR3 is CASSERYRERGYTF. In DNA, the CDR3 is TGCGCCAGCAGTGAGAGGTACCGGGAAAGAGGCTACACCTTC.

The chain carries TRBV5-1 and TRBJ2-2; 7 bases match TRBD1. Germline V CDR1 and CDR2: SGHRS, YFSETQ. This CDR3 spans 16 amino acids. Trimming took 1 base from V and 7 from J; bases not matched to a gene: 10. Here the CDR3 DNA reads TGCGCCAGCAGCTTGCCCTACAGGGGAGCAAGCGGGGAGCTGTTTTTT. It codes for CASSLPYRGASGELFF.

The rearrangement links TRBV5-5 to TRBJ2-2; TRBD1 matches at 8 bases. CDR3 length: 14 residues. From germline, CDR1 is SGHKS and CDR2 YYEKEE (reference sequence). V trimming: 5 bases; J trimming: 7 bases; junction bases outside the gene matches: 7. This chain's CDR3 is CASSTTGAIGELFF. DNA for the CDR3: TGTGCCAGCAGTACGACAGGGGCGATCGGGGAGCTGTTTTTT. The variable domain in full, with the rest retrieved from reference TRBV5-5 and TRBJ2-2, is DAGVTQSPTHLIKTRGQQVTLRCSPISGHKSVSWYQQVLGQGPQFIFQYYEKEERGRGNFPDRFSARQFPNYSSELNVNALLLGDSALYLCASSTTGAIGELFFGEGSRLTVL.

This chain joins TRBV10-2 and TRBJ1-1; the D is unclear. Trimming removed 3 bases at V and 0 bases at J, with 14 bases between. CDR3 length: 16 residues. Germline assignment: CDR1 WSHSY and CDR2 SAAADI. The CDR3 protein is CASSDGGPSMNTEAFF. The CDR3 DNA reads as TGCGCCAGCAGTGATGGAGGACCAAGTATGAACACTGAAGCTTTCTTT.

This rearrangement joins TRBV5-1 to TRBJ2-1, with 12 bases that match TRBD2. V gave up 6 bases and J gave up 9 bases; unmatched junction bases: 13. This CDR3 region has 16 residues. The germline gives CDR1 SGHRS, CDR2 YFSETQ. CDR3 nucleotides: TGCGCCAGCAACAGTCCTAGCGGGGGGGGAAAGGGTGAGCAGTTCTTC. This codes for CASNSPSGGGKGEQFF.

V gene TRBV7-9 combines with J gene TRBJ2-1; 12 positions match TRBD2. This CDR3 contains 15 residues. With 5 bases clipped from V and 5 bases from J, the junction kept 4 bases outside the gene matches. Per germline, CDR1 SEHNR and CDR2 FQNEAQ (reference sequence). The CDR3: CASSRTSGTHNEQFF. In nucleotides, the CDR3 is TGTGCCAGCAGCCGGACTAGCGGGACCCACAATGAGCAGTTCTTC.

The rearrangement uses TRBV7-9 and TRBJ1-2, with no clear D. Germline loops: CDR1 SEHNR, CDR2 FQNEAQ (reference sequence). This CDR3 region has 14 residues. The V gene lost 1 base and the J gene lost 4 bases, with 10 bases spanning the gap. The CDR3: CASSLDPSSYGYTF. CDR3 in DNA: TGTGCCAGCAGCTTAGATCCATCGAGCTATGGCTACACCTTC.